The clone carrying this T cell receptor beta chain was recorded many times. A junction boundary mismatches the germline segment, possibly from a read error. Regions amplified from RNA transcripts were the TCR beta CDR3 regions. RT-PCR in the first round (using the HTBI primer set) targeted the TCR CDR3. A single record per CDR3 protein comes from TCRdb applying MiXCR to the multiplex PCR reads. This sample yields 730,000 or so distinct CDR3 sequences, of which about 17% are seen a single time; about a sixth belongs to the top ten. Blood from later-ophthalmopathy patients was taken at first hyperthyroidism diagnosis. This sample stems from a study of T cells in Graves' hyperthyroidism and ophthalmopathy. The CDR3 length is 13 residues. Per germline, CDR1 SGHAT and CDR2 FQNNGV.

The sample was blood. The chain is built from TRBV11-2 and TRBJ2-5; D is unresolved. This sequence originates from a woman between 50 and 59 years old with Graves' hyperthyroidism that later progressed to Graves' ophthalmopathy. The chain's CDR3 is CASSSSLEEAQYF. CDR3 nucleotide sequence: TGTGCCAGCAGCTCCTCACTGGAAGAGGCCCAGTACTTC.